This T cell receptor (beta chain) is drawn from a study of OX40 agonist ivuxolimab in advanced cancers. Whole-study context: Ivuxolimab, which patients received intravenously every 2 weeks, was dosed at 0.01 to 10 mg/kg. People who had prior anti-PD-1, anti-PD-L1 or anti-CTLA-4 therapy could take part, and approximately 44% had some.

J lost 3 bases, V lost 3 bases, and 5 bases had no gene match. The V gene's germline CDR1 is SQVTM and CDR2 ANQGSEA. The CDR3 has 14 amino acids. Using immunoSEQ multiplex PCR, the repertoire was profiled, and TCRdb retains in-frame clones only, with some absent. The profile shows 80,000 to 100,000 clones, under 95% of them singletons. Note on this clone: What it recognizes is unknown.

General study results and limits: Clonal expansion was seen in CD4+ and CD8+ blood T cells by week 6 at 0.1 to 3.0 mg/kg. Among T cells, CD8+ cells averaged more expanded clones than CD4+ cells.

This sequence was found in an adult with an advanced solid tumor such as melanoma, head and neck, liver or kidney cancer. This specimen consisted of CD4+ or CD8+ T cells sorted from blood, obtained in a trial of the OX40 agonist ivuxolimab. The chain couples TRBV29-1 to TRBJ2-3; TRBD2 aligns across 8 bases. The CDR3 DNA reads TGCAGCGTTGACTTAACGGGGGGGACAGATACGCAGTATTTT. Protein sequence: CSVDLTGGTDTQYF.